This TCR beta chain was recovered during a study of CD8+ T cells in alopecia areata. Study-wide findings and caveats: Lesional scalp exceeded normal scalp in clonality, especially in alopecia totalis/universalis.

Sequencing templates came from extracted RNA that was reverse transcribed into cDNA. The method was immunoSEQ multiplex PCR; TCRdb's version includes in-frame clones alone and lacks a portion of them. The table has nearly 200,000 clones, roughly 60% seen once. Treatment meaning: oral pan-JAK inhibitor, 5-10 mg twice daily. Note on this clone: Its specificity is unknown.

The specimen comprised CD4+ T cells sorted from blood, sampled at week 24, from a patient treated with tofacitinib. This TCR came from a human donor with alopecia areata.

Here the CDR3 DNA reads TGTGCCTGGAGTCGGACCAACACTGAAGCTTTCTTT. It is translated as CAWSRTNTEAFF. The V gene is TRBV30, the J gene TRBJ1-1; D unclear. Germline CDR1 GTSNPN, CDR2 SVGIG (reference sequence). This CDR3 contains 12 residues. V dropped 2 bases and J dropped 2 bases, with 6 bases sitting between them.